This TCR beta chain derives from a study of blood T cell repertoires in COVID-19. Clones were read by immunoSEQ multiplex PCR, and TCRdb kept only the in-frame ones, dropping some. The sample lists over 100,000 clones; roughly 88% were seen once. The sample was peripheral blood. This TCR came from a man in his forties or fifties with acute or convalescent COVID-19.

The CDR3 DNA sequence: TGTGCCAGCAGCACCCGACAGGGGAATTACAATGAGCAGTTCTTC. Protein sequence: CASSTRQGNYNEQFF. This chain uses TRBV7-2 with TRBJ2-1, with TRBD1 identical over 8 bases. V lost 5 bases, J lost 4 bases, and 7 bases stayed unmatched. Germline CDR1 is SGHTA and CDR2 is FQGNSA. The CDR3 is 15 residues long.